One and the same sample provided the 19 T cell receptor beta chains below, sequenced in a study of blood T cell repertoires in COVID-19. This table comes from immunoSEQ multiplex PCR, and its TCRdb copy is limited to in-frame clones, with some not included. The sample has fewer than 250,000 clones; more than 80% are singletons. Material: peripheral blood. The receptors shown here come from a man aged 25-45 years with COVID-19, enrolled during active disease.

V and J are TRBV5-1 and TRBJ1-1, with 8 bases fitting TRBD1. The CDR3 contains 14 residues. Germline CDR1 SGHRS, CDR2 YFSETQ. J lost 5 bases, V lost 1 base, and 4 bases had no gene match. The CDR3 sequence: CASSLTGGRTEAFF. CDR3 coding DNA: TGCGCCAGCAGCTTGACAGGGGGGAGAACTGAAGCTTTCTTT.

The CDR3 here is CASSLVGGTGAYEQYF. The CDR3 nucleotides read TGTGCCAGCAGCTTAGTGGGGGGGACAGGGGCCTACGAGCAGTACTTC. J is TRBJ2-7 and V is TRBV11-2, with 10 bases matching TRBD1. J lost 2 bases, V lost 1 base, and 5 bases had no gene match. This CDR3 is 16 amino acids long. Germline-derived CDR1 and CDR2 are SGHAT and FQNNGV.

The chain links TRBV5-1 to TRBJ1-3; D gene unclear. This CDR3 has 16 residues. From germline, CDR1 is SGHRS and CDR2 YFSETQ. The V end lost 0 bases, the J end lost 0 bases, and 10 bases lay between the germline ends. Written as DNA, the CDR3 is TGCGCCAGCAGCTTGGATGGCCGAAGCTCTGGAAACACCATATATTTT. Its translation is CASSLDGRSSGNTIYF.

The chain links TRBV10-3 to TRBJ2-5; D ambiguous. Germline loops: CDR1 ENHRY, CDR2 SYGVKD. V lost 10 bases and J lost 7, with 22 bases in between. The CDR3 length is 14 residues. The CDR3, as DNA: TGTGCCACCGAAGACCCCGACCTAAGAGGGACCCAGTACTTC. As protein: CATEDPDLRGTQYF.

CDR3 nucleotides: TGTGCCATCAGTGGCACAGGGGTTCAGCCCCAGCATTTT. This encodes CAISGTGVQPQHF. V usage is TRBV10-3 and J usage is TRBJ1-5; TRBD1 agrees at 7 bases. Germline CDR1 and CDR2: ENHRY and SYGVKD. The CDR3 length is 13 residues. The junction had 3 bases not matched to a gene; V was cut back by 4 bases and J by 6 bases.

The CDR3 nucleotides are TGTGCCAGCAGGGCGGGACTAGCGGGAGTAGAAGAGCAGTACTTC. Its protein is CASRAGLAGVEEQYF. The chain combines TRBV2 with TRBJ2-7; 14 nucleotides match TRBD2. The CDR3 is made up of 15 amino acids. J was trimmed by 7 bases and V by 6 bases; bases with no gene match: 8. Germline V gene sequence: CDR1 SNHLY, CDR2 FYNNEI.

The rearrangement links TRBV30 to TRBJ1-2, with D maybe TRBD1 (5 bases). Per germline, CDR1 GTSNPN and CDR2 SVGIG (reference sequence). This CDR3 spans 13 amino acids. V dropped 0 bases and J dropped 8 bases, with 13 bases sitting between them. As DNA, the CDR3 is TGTGCCTGGAGTGTACAGGCCCCAACAGGCTACACCTTC. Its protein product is CAWSVQAPTGYTF.

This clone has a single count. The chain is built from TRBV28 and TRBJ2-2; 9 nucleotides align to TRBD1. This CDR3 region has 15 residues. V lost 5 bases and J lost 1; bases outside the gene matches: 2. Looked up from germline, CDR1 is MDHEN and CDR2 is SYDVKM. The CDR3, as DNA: TGTGCCAGCAGTAAGGGACAGGGGAACACCGGGGAGCTGTTTTTT. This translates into CASSKGQGNTGELFF.

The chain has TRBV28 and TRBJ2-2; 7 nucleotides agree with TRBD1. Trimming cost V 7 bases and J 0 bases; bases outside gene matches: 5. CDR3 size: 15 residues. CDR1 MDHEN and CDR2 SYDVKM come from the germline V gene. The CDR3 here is CASTPGTANTGELFF. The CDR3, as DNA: TGTGCCAGCACCCCCGGGACAGCGAACACCGGGGAGCTGTTTTTT.

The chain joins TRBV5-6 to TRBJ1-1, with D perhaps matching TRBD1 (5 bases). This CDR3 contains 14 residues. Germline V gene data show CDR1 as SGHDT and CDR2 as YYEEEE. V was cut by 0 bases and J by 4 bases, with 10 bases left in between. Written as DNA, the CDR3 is TGTGCCAGCAGCTTGGCCCAGGGTACCACTGAAGCTTTCTTT. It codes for CASSLAQGTTEAFF. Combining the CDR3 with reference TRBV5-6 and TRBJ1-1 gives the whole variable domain DAGVTQSPTHLIKTRGQQVTLRCSPKSGHDTVSWYQQALGQGPQFIFQYYEEEERQRGNFPDRFSGHQFPNYSSELNVNALLLGDSALYLCASSLAQGTTEAFFGQGTRLTVV.

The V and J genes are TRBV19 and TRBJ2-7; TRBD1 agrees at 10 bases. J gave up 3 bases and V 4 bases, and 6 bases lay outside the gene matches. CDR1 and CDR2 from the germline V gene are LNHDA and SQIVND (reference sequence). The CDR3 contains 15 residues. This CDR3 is CASSRSRDRGYEQYF. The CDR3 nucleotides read TGTGCCAGTAGTAGATCCCGGGACAGGGGCTACGAGCAGTACTTC.

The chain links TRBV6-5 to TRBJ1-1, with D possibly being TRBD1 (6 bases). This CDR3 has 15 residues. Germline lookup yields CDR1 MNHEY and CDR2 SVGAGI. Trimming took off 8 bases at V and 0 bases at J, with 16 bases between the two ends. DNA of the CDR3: TGTGCCAGCTCTCCGACAGGTGAGATGAACACTGAAGCTTTCTTT. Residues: CASSPTGEMNTEAFF.

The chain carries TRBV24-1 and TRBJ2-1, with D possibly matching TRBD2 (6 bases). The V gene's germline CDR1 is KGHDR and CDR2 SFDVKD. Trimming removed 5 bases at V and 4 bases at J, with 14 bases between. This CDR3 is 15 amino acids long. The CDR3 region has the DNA TGTGCCACCAGTGTTTCCCGGGGGAGGTACAATGAGCAGTTCTTC. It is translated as CATSVSRGRYNEQFF.

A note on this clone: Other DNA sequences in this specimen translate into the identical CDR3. This CDR3 is CASSLGTGREKLFF. DNA for the CDR3: TGCGCCAGCAGCTTAGGGACAGGGCGTGAAAAACTGTTTTTT. The J gene is TRBJ1-4, the V gene TRBV5-1; TRBD1 matches at 9 bases. With 2 bases clipped from V and 7 bases from J, the junction kept 3 bases outside the gene matches. Germline V CDR1 and CDR2: SGHRS, YFSETQ. This CDR3 is 14 amino acids long. The variable domain in full, completed from reference TRBV5-1 and TRBJ1-4, reads KAGVTQTPRYLIKTRGQQVTLSCSPISGHRSVSWYQQTPGQGLQFLFEYFSETQRNKGNFPGRFSGRQFSNSRSEMNVSTLELGDSALYLCASSLGTGREKLFFGSGTQLSVL.

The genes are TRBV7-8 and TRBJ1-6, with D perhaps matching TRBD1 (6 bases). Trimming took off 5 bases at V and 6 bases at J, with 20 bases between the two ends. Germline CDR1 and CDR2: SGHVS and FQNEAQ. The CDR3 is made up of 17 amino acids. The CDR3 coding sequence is TGTGCCAGCAGCACCCTACCACCAGACAGGTTTAATTCACCCCTCCACTTT. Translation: CASSTLPPDRFNSPLHF. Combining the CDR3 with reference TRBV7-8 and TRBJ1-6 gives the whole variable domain GAGVSQSPRYKVAKRGQDVALRCDPISGHVSLFWYQQALGQGPEFLTYFQNEAQLDKSGLPSDRFFAERPEGSVSTLKIQRTQQEDSAVYLCASSTLPPDRFNSPLHFGNGTRLTVT.

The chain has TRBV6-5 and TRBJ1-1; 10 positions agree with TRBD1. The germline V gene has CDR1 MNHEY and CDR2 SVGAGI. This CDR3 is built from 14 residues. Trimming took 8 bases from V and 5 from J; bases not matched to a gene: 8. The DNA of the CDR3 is TGTGCCAGCTGGAGACAGGGGGCATTAACTGAAGCTTTCTTT. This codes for CASWRQGALTEAFF.

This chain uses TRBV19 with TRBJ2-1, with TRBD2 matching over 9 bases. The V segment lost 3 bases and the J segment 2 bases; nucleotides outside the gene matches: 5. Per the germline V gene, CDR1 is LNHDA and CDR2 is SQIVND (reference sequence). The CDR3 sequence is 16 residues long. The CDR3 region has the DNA TGTGCCAGTAGTATTGCGGGAGGGCGCGCCTACAATGAGCAGTTCTTC. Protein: CASSIAGGRAYNEQFF.

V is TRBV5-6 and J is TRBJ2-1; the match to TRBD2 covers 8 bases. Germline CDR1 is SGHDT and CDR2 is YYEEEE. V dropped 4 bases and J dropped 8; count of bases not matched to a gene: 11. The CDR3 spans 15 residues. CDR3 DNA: TGTGCCAGCAGCCCGAGCGGGAGTATTTTTCATGAGCAGTTCTTC. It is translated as CASSPSGSIFHEQFF.

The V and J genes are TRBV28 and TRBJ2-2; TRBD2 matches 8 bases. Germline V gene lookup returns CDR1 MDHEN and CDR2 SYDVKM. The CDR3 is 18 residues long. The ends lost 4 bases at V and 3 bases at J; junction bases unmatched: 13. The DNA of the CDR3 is TGTGCCAGCAGTTCCCCTGCAGCGGGAGCAGTACACACCGGGGAGCTGTTTTTT. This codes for CASSSPAAGAVHTGELFF.